What follows are 12 T cell receptor beta chains derived from one specimen sequenced in a study of T cells after yellow fever vaccination (dated 2019 in TCRdb). In light of the paper, this sample's treatment or condition label describes: live attenuated yellow fever vaccine strain. The library came from 5' RACE. The sample was run on an Illumina NovaSeq 6000. The public reads were run again by TCRdb, first through fastp at Q25 and then through MiXCR, and only productive beta chains were kept. Merged by CDR3 protein, the rows form single entries marked with the most common genes and DNA. This sample has 300,000 to 350,000 distinct CDR3 sequences in its table, and approximately 4% of those were observed once. The top ten clones comprise approximately 25% of the sample. Sequencing used PBMCs, obtained 5 days after the yellow fever booster vaccination. These TCRs come from a young man who received the YFV17D yellow fever vaccine.

This clonotype was observed many times. The chain employs TRBV7-9 and TRBJ2-3; TRBD2 is a possible D gene (7 bases). The germline V and J ends were trimmed by 5 bases and 5 bases, with 20 bases remaining between them. CDR3 length equals 16 residues. Germline CDR1 reads SEHNR; CDR2 reads FQNEAQ (reference sequence). CDR3 DNA: TGTGCCAGCAGCACCAATCGGGGGGCCGGGGGAGATACGCAGTATTTT. Amino acids: CASSTNRGAGGDTQYF.

This clonotype was seen a few times. V gene TRBV6-5 combines with J gene TRBJ2-3; D is undetermined. Between the trimmed V and J ends, which lost 3 bases and 2 bases, there was a span of 6 bases. The CDR3 runs 13 residues. Germline V CDR1 and CDR2: MNHEY, SVGAGI. In DNA, the CDR3 is TGTGCCAGCAGTTATCCGGCCACAGATACGCAGTATTTT. This encodes CASSYPATDTQYF.

V usage is TRBV10-3 and J usage is TRBJ2-5; TRBD2 might be the D (5 bases). Trimming took 4 bases from V and 0 from J, leaving 9 bases between them. CDR3 size: 14 residues. CDR1 ENHRY and CDR2 SYGVKD come from the germline V gene. Here the CDR3 reads CAISVGGYQETQYF. In nucleotides, the CDR3 is TGTGCCATCAGTGTTGGAGGTTACCAAGAGACCCAGTACTTC.

This clonotype has only a few counts. This chain connects TRBV5-1 to TRBJ1-1; 9 positions match TRBD1. The CDR3 length is 14 residues. The junction had 7 bases not matched to a gene; V was cut back by 7 bases and J by 3 bases. CDR1 SGHRS and CDR2 YFSETQ come from the germline V gene. The CDR3 region is CASRGTGWDTEAFF. The CDR3, as DNA: TGCGCCAGCCGCGGGACAGGGTGGGACACTGAAGCTTTCTTT.

This clonotype has only a few counts. The genes are TRBV7-2 and TRBJ2-3; 7 bases are a match to TRBD2. The length of the CDR3 is 15 residues. Trimming removed 3 bases from V and 9 bases from J; junction bases left unmatched: 12. The germline V gene encodes CDR1 SGHTA and CDR2 FQGNSA. CDR3 amino acids: CASSFSGGDQITQYF. The CDR3 region has the DNA TGTGCCAGCAGCTTCAGTGGGGGGGACCAGATAACGCAGTATTTT.

This clonotype was observed at least ten times. The chain employs TRBV7-2 and TRBJ1-2; D may be TRBD1 (5 bases). The CDR3 loop spans 16 amino acids. V was shortened by 1 base and J by 12 bases, with 24 bases between the two germline ends. Germline V gene lookup returns CDR1 SGHTA and CDR2 FQGNSA. Here the CDR3 reads CASSLVGGWQGSIDTF. For the CDR3, the DNA is TGTGCCAGCAGCTTAGTGGGGGGATGGCAGGGAAGTATTGACACCTTC. The full variable domain, completed using reference TRBV7-2 and TRBJ1-2, is GAGVSQSPSNKVTEKGKDVELRCDPISGHTALYWYRQSLGQGLEFLIYFQGNSAPDKSGLPSDRFSAERTGGSVSTLTIQRTQQEDSAVYLCASSLVGGWQGSIDTFGSGTRLTVV.

This clonotype was counted only a few times. The chain has TRBV29-1 and TRBJ2-2; 9 bases map to TRBD1. The CDR3 has 14 residues. Germline V gene sequence: CDR1 SQVTM, CDR2 ANQGSEA. J was trimmed by 3 bases and V by 6 bases; bases with no gene match: 5. DNA of the CDR3: TGCAGCGTCCGGGGGGACAGGGACACCGGGGAGCTGTTTTTT. Encoded protein: CSVRGDRDTGELFF.

V usage is TRBV9 and J usage is TRBJ1-2; D remains unclear. CDR3 size: 14 residues. From germline, CDR1 is SGDLS and CDR2 YYNGEE. V was shortened by 0 bases and J by 4 bases, with 10 bases between the two germline ends. As DNA, the CDR3 is TGTGCCAGCAGCGTAGATGAGGCTCCCTATGGCTACACCTTC. The encoded protein is CASSVDEAPYGYTF.

The chain employs TRBV4-2 and TRBJ1-1; 10 bases line up with TRBD1. Per germline, CDR1 LGHNA and CDR2 YNFKEQ. The J segment lost 3 bases and the V segment lost 2 bases, leaving 6 bases of the junction unmatched. This CDR3 spans 16 amino acids. The CDR3, as DNA: TGTGCCAGCAGCCAAAGATCCGGGACAGGGGACACTGAAGCTTTCTTT. Residues: CASSQRSGTGDTEAFF.

This clonotype was picked up a small number of times. The chain joins TRBV4-2 to TRBJ2-3; 8 positions match TRBD2. CDR3 length: 17 residues. Germline lookup yields CDR1 LGHNA and CDR2 YNFKEQ. Unmatched junction bases numbered 10, after V lost 2 bases and J lost 3 bases. The CDR3 bases are TGTGCCAGCAGCCAAACTCATAGCGGGGAGGGGACAGATACGCAGTATTTT. This codes for CASSQTHSGEGTDTQYF.

The chain recombines TRBV6-6 with TRBJ1-1; D is unresolved. This CDR3 region has 13 residues. V shed 2 bases and J shed 1 base, with 5 bases lying between them. Germline V gene sequence: CDR1 MNHNY, CDR2 SVGAGI (reference sequence). In DNA, the CDR3 is TGTGCCAGCAGTTACGCGGCGAACACTGAAGCTTTCTTT. This sequence encodes CASSYAANTEAFF.

This clonotype was counted many times. The chain carries TRBV6-5 and TRBJ1-4; 11 bases are a match to TRBD1. Trimming removed 5 bases from V and 6 bases from J; junction bases left unmatched: 2. There are 14 residues in the CDR3. The germline V gene has CDR1 MNHEY and CDR2 SVGAGI. For the CDR3, the DNA is TGTGCCAGCAGTCCGGGACAGGGGGATGAAAAACTGTTTTTT. Translation gives CASSPGQGDEKLFF.